A selection of T cell receptor beta chains follows, all from one sample in a study of Graves' ophthalmopathy and Graves' hyperthyroidism. TCRdb processed the multiplex PCR reads anew with MiXCR; each CDR3 protein has one entry. Among 400,000 to 500,000 distinct CDR3 sequences, around a fifth were seen once, and the ten largest hold 2.5% to 3.5%. What was sequenced was peripheral blood. The source of these receptors is a woman between 18 and 29 years old with stable Graves' hyperthyroidism. Each CDR3 is given with its conserved first and last residue. A D gene is named only where the DNA matches it firmly. Not every row has a clone size; where given, it reads once, few, many or a size class.

>TRBJ1-6|many|TRBV6-1|TRBD1
TGTGCCAGCACCTATGACAGGGAGACCTATAATTCACCCCTCCACTTT
CASTYDRETYNSPLHF
>TRBJ2-7|few|TRBV30|-
TGTGCCTGGAGTGTACTAGTTACCGAGCAGTACTTC
CAWSVLVTEQYF
>TRBJ1-5|many|TRBV11-2|-
TGTGCCAGCAGCTTAAACTCGTGGTTTGGCAATCAGCCCCAGCATTTT
CASSLNSWFGNQPQHF
>TRBJ1-6|-|TRBV12-3/TRBV12-4|-
TGTGCCAGCAGTGACTCGCGGAGCTCCTATAATTCACCCCTCCACTTT
CASSDSRSSYNSPLHF
>TRBJ2-5|-|TRBV11-1|-
TGTGCCAGCAGCTTAGGCAGGGCACGAGAGACCCAGTACTTC
CASSLGRARETQYF
>TRBJ1-5|once|TRBV15|-
TGTGCCACCAGCAGAGATGGGGGGCAAGGGCAGCGCCAGCGTTTT
CATSRDGGQGQRQRF
>TRBJ1-1|-|TRBV11-2|TRBD1
TGTGCCAGCAGCTTAGTTTCAGGACAGGGGGGAACTGAAGCTTTCTTT
CASSLVSGQGGTEAFF
>TRBJ2-7|many|TRBV20-1|TRBD2
TGCAGTGCTAGACCTAGCGGGAGCCCCTACGAGCAGTACTTC
CSARPSGSPYEQYF
>TRBJ2-7|-|TRBV27|-
TGTGCCAGCAGTTTCCGGGCTAATCAGCCCTACGAGCAGTACTTC
CASSFRANQPYEQYF
>TRBJ2-5|many|TRBV12-3/TRBV12-4|-
TGTGCCAGCAGTTTAAGAGGAAAGTCGTACTTC
CASSLRGKSYF
>TRBJ2-7|-|TRBV18|-
TGTGCCAGCTCACAACCAGGACAGACAACTTTTTACGAGCAGTACTTC
CASSQPGQTTFYEQYF
>TRBJ1-2|many|TRBV25-1|-
TGTGCCAGCAGTGAATGGGGGGACCATGGCTACACCTTC
CASSEWGDHGYTF
>TRBJ2-5|many|TRBV28|-
TGTGCCAGCAGTTTAGGTACCCCCCAAGAGACCCAGTACTTC
CASSLGTPQETQYF
>TRBJ2-7|many|TRBV14|TRBD1
TGTGCCAGCAGCCATGAGGACAGGGCCTCTCTCGAGCAGTACTTC
CASSHEDRASLEQYF
>TRBJ1-5|many|TRBV6-1|TRBD1
TGTGCCAGCAGTCCTGGACAGGGGGCAAGGCCCCAGCATTTT
CASSPGQGARPQHF
>TRBJ2-7|-|TRBV6-1|-
TGTGCCAGCTCGAGCGGTCGGCGTAGCTCCTACGAGCAGTACTTC
CASSSGRRSSYEQYF
>TRBJ2-7|many|TRBV7-6|TRBD2
TGTGCCAGCAGCTTAGACGCGGGAGGAGTATTCAACGAGCAGTACTTC
CASSLDAGGVFNEQYF
>TRBJ1-5|many|TRBV12-3/TRBV12-4|TRBD1
TGTGCCAGCAGTTTGGTGGACAGGGCGCAGCCCCAGCATTTT
CASSLVDRAQPQHF
>TRBJ1-3|many|TRBV9|-
TGTGCCAGCAGCGTGTCCGGAGGAGTGGCTGGAAACACCATATATTTT
CASSVSGGVAGNTIYF
>TRBJ1-1|-|TRBV6-5|TRBD1
TGTGCCAGCAGTTACCCCGGGACAGTCACTGAAGCTTTCTTT
CASSYPGTVTEAFF
>TRBJ2-2|few|TRBV3-1|TRBD2
TGTGCCAGCAGCCACGCACTAGCGGGATTCACCGGGGAGCTGTTTTTT
CASSHALAGFTGELFF
>TRBJ1-2|few|TRBV6-7|-
TGTGCCAGCAGTCCCGGACAGCGAAACTATGGCTACACCTTC
CASSPGQRNYGYTF
>TRBJ1-6|many|TRBV20-1|-
TGCAGTGCTAGAGGAGGGTACAGGGTGCAGTCACCCCTCCACTTT
CSARGGYRVQSPLHF
>TRBJ1-5|few|TRBV11-2|-
TGTGCCAGCAGCTTAGGGGCAGGTTTACCAAATCAGCCCCAGCATTTT
CASSLGAGLPNQPQHF
>TRBJ2-7|many|TRBV18|-
TGTGCCAGCTCACCACCGGTGGGCACAAACGAGCAGTACTTC
CASSPPVGTNEQYF
>TRBJ2-7|many|TRBV12-3/TRBV12-4|TRBD1
TGTGCCAGCAGTTTAGGAACAGGGGCTACCTACGAGCAGTACTTC
CASSLGTGATYEQYF
>TRBJ1-2|-|TRBV11-2|-
TGTGCCAGCAGCCTTGCTGACATTTCTTATGGCTACACCTTC
CASSLADISYGYTF
>TRBJ2-7|many|TRBV20-1|TRBD2
TGCAGTGCTAGAGATCCACTAGCGGGATTGTACGAGCAGTACTTC
CSARDPLAGLYEQYF
>TRBJ2-5|many|TRBV24-1|-
TGTGCCACCAGTCGGGGCGTCGGAATACAAGAGACCCAGTACTTC
CATSRGVGIQETQYF
>TRBJ1-2|-|TRBV6-1|-
TGTGCCAGCAGTCTCCAGGGTGGGGATGGCTACACCTTC
CASSLQGGDGYTF
>TRBJ2-7|many|TRBV7-8|-
TGTGCCAGCAGCCTTGAGGGGATGTACGGTCGGGAGCAGTACTTC
CASSLEGMYGREQYF